Listed below are T cell receptor beta chains from one sample, sequenced in a study of shared clonotypes between healthy human individuals. Sequencing was performed with immunoSEQ multiplex PCR; in TCRdb, only in-frame clones are kept and a portion is missing. The sample has under 2,000,000 clones, approximately 95% seen once. The sequencing sample was made of naive CD8+ T cells sorted from blood. These receptors were taken from a man aged 18-30 years in good health. CDR3s include the opening cysteine and the closing phenylalanine or tryptophan. The order of the fields is clone size, V gene, CDR3 protein. Size values are once, few and many counts, or a class for expanded clones, and some rows have none.

-,TRBV6-6,CASTQSGSQGRYGYTF
once,TRBV29-1,CSVEVWNTGELFF
-,TRBV5-4,CASSLRSGSTYEQYF
-,TRBV7-8,CASSPGVAGVYEQYF
-,TRBV29-1,CSVEEGGWVYGYTF
-,TRBV6-1,CASSEETAFF
-,TRBV7-2,CASSFDSPGPQYF
-,TRBV19,CASSEPGREAGSQPQHF
-,TRBV7-9,CASSDDFGGELFF
-,TRBV9,CASSVTSDYEQYF
-,TRBV7-8,CASSLDSLGSGEPQHF
-,TRBV13,CASSLTSGHTGELFF
-,TRBV2,CASNLDRGGKGNTIYF
-,TRBV2,CASSEAGQLYGYTF
-,TRBV10-1,CASSPGLAGNEQFF
-,TRBV2,CASSETGTNTEAFF
-,TRBV18,CASSPRAGGDETQYF
-,TRBV11-2,CASSLRGYNEQFF
-,TRBV28,CASRNTDSINQPQHF
-,TRBV19,CASKTAEGYQPQHF
-,TRBV7-9,CASSPGGHEQYF
-,TRBV28,CASSSARSSYEQYF
-,TRBV28,CASSFLLGDFSGNTIYF
-,TRBV6-5,CASSTGNTEAFF
-,TRBV9,CASSVSGLAKNIQYF
-,TRBV4-3,CASSQEGYPYDGGSETQYF
once,TRBV6-5,CASSYSNWGRDEQFF
-,TRBV5-4,CASIPGQGHTEAFF
-,TRBV4-1,CASSQGIRDRPNQPQHF
-,TRBV6-5,CASTGQTLNTEAFF
-,TRBV5-5,CASSLYQNNEQFF
-,TRBV6-5,CASSPNGGGSTEAFF
-,TRBV28,CASTLTSGSSYEQYF
-,TRBV4-3,CASSPGNTGELFF
-,TRBV15,CATRIGPEHYEQYF
-,TRBV19,CASISNRGNYGYTF
-,TRBV4-1,CASSQPGLEHNEQFF
-,TRBV6-1,CASSEWGGANTEAFF
-,TRBV28,CASRSHRDDKTTEAFF
-,TRBV30,CAWSERGHSNQPQHF
-,TRBV11-3,CASSLGTTDTQYF
-,TRBV5-4,CASSLEGQGANTGELFF
-,TRBV13,CASSLGPASGSIPPNEQFF
-,TRBV7-6,CASSPGWGSYEQYF